Given below is one TCR beta chain in context. This sample was included in a study of cytomegalovirus exposure and HLA in healthy donors. The CDR3 is 13 residues long. The germline V gene encodes CDR1 GTSNPN and CDR2 SVGIG (reference sequence). With V trimmed by 8 bases and J by 3 bases, 5 bases remained unmatched. Only in-frame clones appear in the TCRdb table, and some are missing; sequencing was by immunoSEQ multiplex PCR. The repertoire holds hundreds of thousands of clones, roughly nine tenths seen once, with about 12% in the top ten. The sequencing sample was made of PBMCs. The rearrangement links TRBV30 to TRBJ2-1; TRBD1 matches at 9 bases. The sequence came from a man aged 18 to 29 in good health and CMV-seropositive. The CDR3 sequence is CAGQGTNYNEQFF. CDR3 nucleotide sequence: TGTGCCGGACAGGGGACGAACTACAATGAGCAGTTCTTC. Full variable domain (rest looked up from reference TRBV30 and TRBJ2-1): SQTIHQWPATLVQPVGSPLSLECTVEGTSNPNLYWYRQAAGRGLQLLFYSVGIGQISSEVPQNLSASRPQDRQFILSSKKLLLSDSGFYLCAGQGTNYNEQFFGPGTRLTVL.